This T cell receptor (beta chain) originates from a study of CD8 T cells in ankylosing spondylitis. General study points: What appeared characteristic of ankylosing spondylitis blood was a TCR beta motif of fewer than ten highly homologous variants.

This clonotype was counted between two and nine times. No antigen is known for it. TCRdb fed the 5' RACE reads into MiXCR, producing one record per CDR3 protein. The sample has around 770,000 distinct CDR3 sequences; around 17% are singletons. The germline V and J ends were trimmed by 7 bases and 6 bases, with 13 bases remaining between them. CDR3 length: 13 residues. Looked up from germline, CDR1 is MNHEY and CDR2 is SMNVEV (reference sequence). The source material was blood, either unsorted or a sorted T cell fraction (not recorded which). This TCR derives from a male donor with ankylosing spondylitis. The V and J genes are TRBV27 and TRBJ2-1; a possible D gene is TRBD1 (6 bases). CDR3 sequence (DNA): TGTGCCAGCACACAAGGGGGTGTCAATGAGCAGTTCTTC. This sequence encodes CASTQGGVNEQFF.